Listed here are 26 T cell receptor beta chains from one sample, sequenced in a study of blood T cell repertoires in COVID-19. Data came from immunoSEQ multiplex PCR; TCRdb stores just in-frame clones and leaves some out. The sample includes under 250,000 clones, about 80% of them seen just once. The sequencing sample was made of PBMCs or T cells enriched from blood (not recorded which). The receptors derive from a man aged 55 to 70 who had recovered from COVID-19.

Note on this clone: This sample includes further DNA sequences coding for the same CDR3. The CDR3 loop reads CSASRQGAGQPQHF. The CDR3 bases are TGCAGTGCTAGTAGACAGGGGGCAGGTCAGCCCCAGCATTTT. The rearrangement uses TRBV20-1 and TRBJ1-5, with 10 bases matching TRBD1. Germline CDR1 reads DFQATT; CDR2 reads SNEGSKA (reference sequence). The trim removed 3 bases at V and 6 bases at J, leaving 5 bases unmatched. The CDR3 has 14 amino acids.

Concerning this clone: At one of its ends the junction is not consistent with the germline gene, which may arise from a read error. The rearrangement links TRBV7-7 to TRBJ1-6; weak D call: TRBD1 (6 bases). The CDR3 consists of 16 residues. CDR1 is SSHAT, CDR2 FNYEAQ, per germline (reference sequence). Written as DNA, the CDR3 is TGTGCTAGCAGCGCCCCAGGGCAGGGGTTGAATTCACCCCTCCACTTT. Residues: CASSAPGQGLNSPLHF.

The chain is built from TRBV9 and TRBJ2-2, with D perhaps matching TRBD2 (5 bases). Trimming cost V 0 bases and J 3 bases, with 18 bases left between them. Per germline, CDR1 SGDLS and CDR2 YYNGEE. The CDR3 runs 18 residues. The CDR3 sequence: CASSVGMVGDGDTGELFF. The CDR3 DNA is TGTGCCAGCAGCGTAGGAATGGTGGGAGATGGGGACACCGGGGAGCTGTTTTTT.

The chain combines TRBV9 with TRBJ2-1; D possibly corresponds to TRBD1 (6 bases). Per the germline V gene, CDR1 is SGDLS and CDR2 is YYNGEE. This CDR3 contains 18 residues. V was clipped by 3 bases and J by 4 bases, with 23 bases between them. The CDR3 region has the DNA TGTGCCAGCAGCGCACCCTCCTCCGGGACAAGGAGTTACAATGAGCAGTTCTTC. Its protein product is CASSAPSSGTRSYNEQFF.

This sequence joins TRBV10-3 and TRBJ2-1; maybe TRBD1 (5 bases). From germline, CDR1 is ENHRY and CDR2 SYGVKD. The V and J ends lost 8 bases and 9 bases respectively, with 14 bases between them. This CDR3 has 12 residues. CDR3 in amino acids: CAIEGVGSEQFF. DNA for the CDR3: TGTGCCATCGAAGGGGTGGGTAGTGAGCAGTTCTTC.

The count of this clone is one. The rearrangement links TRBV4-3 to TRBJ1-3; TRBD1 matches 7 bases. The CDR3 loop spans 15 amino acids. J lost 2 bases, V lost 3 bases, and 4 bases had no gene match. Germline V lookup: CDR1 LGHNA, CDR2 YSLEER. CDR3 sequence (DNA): TGCGCCAGCAGCCAGGACGGGACAGCTGGAAACACCATATATTTT. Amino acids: CASSQDGTAGNTIYF.

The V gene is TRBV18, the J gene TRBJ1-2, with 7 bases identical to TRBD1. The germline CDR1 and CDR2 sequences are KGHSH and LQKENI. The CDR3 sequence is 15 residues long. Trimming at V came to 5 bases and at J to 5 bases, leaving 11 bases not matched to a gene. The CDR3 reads CASSSRPGGVYGYTF. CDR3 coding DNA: TGTGCCAGCTCATCACGACCAGGGGGAGTTTATGGCTACACCTTC.

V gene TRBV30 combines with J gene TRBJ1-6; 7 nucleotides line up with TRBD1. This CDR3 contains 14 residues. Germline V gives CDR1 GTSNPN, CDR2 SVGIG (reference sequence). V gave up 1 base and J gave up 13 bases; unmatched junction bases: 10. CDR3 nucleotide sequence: TGTGCCTGGAGTGCGACAGGGCCTGTTTCCCCCCTCCACTTT. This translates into CAWSATGPVSPLHF.

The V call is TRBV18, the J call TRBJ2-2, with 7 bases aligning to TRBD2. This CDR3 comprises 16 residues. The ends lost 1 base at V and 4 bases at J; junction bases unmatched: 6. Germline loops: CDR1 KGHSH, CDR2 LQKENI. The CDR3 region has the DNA TGTGCCAGCTCACCACAAGGAGGGAGGGCCACCGGGGAGCTGTTTTTT. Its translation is CASSPQGGRATGELFF.

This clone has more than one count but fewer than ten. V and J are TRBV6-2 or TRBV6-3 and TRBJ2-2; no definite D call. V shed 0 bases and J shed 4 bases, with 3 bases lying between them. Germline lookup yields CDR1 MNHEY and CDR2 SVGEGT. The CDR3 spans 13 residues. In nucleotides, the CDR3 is TGTGCCAGCAGTTACTCTAGCACCGGGGAGCTGTTTTTT. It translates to CASSYSSTGELFF.

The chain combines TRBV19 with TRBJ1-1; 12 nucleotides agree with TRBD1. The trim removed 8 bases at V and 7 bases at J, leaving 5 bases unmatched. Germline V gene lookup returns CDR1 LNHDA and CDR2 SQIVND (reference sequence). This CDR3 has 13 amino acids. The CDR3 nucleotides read TGTGCCAGTGGGGGACAGGGGGCGGTTGAAGCTTTCTTT. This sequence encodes CASGGQGAVEAFF. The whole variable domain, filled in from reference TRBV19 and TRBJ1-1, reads DGGITQSPKYLFRKEGQNVTLSCEQNLNHDAMYWYRQDPGQGLRLIYYSQIVNDFQKGDIAEGYSVSREKKESFPLTVTSAQKNPTAFYLCASGGQGAVEAFFGQGTRLTVV.

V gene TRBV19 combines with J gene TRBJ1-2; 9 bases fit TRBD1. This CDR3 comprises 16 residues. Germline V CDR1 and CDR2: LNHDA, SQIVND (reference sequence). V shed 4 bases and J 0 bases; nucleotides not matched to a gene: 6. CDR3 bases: TGTGCCAGTAGTAGATCCGGGACAGGGACTAACTATGGCTACACCTTC. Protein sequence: CASSRSGTGTNYGYTF.

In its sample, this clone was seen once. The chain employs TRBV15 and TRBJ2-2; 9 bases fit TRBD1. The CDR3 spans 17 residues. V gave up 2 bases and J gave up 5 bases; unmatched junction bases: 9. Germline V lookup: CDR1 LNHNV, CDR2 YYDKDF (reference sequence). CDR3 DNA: TGTGCCACCAGCAGAACATACGGACAGGGGTGGACCGGGGAGCTGTTTTTT. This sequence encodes CATSRTYGQGWTGELFF. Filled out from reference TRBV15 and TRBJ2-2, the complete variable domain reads DAMVIQNPRYQVTQFGKPVTLSCSQTLNHNVMYWYQQKSSQAPKLLFHYYDKDFNNEADTPDNFQSRRPNTSFCFLDIRSPGLGDTAMYLCATSRTYGQGWTGELFFGEGSRLTVL.

CDR3 bases: TGTGCCAGCAGCCGCGTCATAGTCTTTGGAAAACTGTTTTTT. Protein: CASSRVIVFGKLFF. The V gene is TRBV3-1 (or the pseudogene TRBV3-2), the J gene TRBJ1-4; D remains ambiguous. This CDR3 is 14 amino acids long. Germline CDR1 LGHDT, CDR2 YNNKEL (reference sequence). The ends were cut back, 4 bases at V and 10 bases at J, with 16 bases in the middle.

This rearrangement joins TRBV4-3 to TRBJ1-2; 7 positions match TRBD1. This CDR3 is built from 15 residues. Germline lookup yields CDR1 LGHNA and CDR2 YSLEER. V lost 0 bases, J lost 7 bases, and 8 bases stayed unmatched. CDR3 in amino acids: CASSQDVSGGTGYTF. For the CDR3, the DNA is TGCGCCAGCAGCCAAGATGTCTCAGGGGGAACTGGCTACACCTTC.

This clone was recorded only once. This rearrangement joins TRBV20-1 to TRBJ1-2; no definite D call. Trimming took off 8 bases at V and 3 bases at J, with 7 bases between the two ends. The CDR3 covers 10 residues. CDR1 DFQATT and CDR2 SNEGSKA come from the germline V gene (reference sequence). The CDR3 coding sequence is TGCAGTACATGGTACTATGGCTACACCTTC. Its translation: CSTWYYGYTF.

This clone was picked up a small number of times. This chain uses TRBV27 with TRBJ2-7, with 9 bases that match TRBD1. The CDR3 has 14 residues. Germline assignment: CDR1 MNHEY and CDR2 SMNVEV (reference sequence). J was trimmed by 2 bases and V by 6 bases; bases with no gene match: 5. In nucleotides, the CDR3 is TGTGCCAGCAGCAGGGACAGGGCCGCCTACGAGCAGTACTTC. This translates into CASSRDRAAYEQYF.

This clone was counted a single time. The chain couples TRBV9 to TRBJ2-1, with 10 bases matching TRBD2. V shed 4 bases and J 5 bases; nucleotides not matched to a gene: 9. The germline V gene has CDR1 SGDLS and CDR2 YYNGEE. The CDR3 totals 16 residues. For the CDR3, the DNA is TGTGCCAGCAGCACTACTAGCGGGGCCCCTCACAATGAGCAGTTCTTC. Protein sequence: CASSTTSGAPHNEQFF.

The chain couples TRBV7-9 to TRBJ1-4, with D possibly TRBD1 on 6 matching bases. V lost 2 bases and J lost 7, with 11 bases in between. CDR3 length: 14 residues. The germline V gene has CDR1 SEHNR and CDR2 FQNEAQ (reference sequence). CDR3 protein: CASSLTGKGEKLFF. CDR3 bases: TGTGCCAGCAGCTTAACAGGGAAGGGTGAAAAACTGTTTTTT. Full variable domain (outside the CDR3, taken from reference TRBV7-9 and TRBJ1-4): DTGVSQNPRHKITKRGQNVTFRCDPISEHNRLYWYRQTLGQGPEFLTYFQNEAQLEKSRLLSDRFSAERPKGSFSTLEIQRTEQGDSAMYLCASSLTGKGEKLFFGSGTQLSVL.

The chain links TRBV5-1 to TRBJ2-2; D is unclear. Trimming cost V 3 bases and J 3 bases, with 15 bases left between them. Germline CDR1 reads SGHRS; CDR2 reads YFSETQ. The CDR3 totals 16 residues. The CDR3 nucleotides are TGCGCCAGCAGCTGGCCCCGCGGAGAGGACACCGGGGAGCTGTTTTTT. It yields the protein CASSWPRGEDTGELFF.

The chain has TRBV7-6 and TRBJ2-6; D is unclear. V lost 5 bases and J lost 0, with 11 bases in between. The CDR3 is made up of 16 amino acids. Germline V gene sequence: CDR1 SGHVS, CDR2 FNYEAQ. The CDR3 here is CASSLGQSSGANVLTF. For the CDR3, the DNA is TGTGCCAGCAGCCTAGGGCAAAGCTCTGGGGCCAACGTCCTGACTTTC. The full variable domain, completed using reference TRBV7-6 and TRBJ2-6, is GAGVSQSPRYKVTKRGQDVALRCDPISGHVSLYWYRQALGQGPEFLTYFNYEAQQDKSGLPNDRFSAERPEGSISTLTIQRTEQRDSAMYRCASSLGQSSGANVLTFGAGSRLTVL.

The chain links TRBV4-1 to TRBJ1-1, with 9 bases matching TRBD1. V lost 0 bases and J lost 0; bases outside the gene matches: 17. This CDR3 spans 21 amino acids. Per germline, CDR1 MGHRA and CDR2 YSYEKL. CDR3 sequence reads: CASSQDLARLDRGKLNTEAFF. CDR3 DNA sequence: TGCGCCAGCAGCCAAGATTTAGCGCGGTTGGACAGGGGTAAATTGAACACTGAAGCTTTCTTT.

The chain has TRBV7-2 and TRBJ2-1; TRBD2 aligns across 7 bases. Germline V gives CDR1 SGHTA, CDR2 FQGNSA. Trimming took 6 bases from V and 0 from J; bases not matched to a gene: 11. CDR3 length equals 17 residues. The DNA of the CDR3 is TGTGCCAGCAGGGACCGGGGCGGGGGTTTCTCCTACAATGAGCAGTTCTTC. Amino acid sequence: CASRDRGGGFSYNEQFF.

CDR3 in amino acids: CASSHGQGAVNEQFF. CDR3 in DNA: TGTGCCAGCAGCCATGGACAGGGGGCCGTCAATGAGCAGTTCTTC. The rearrangement links TRBV5-5 to TRBJ2-1; TRBD1 matches 11 bases. The V and J ends lost 4 bases and 6 bases, in that order; junction bases with no gene match: 6. The CDR3 covers 15 residues. The V gene's germline CDR1 is SGHKS and CDR2 YYEKEE (reference sequence).

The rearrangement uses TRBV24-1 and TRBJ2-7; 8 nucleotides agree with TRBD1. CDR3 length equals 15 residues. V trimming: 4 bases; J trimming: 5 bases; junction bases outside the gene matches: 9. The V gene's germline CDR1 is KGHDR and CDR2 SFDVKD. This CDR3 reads CATSDATGVGHEQYF. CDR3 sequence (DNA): TGTGCCACCAGTGACGCGACAGGGGTCGGGCACGAGCAGTACTTC.

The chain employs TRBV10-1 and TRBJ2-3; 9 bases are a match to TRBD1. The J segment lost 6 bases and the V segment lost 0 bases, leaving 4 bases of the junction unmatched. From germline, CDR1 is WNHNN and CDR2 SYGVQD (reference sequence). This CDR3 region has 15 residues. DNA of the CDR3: TGCGCCAGCAGTGAGTCCGGGACAGGGACTGATACGCAGTATTTT. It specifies CASSESGTGTDTQYF.